These 11 T cell receptor beta chains originate from one sample sequenced in a study of vaccination and CD4 T cells after COVID-19. Treatment of the sample: approximately 9-day PBMC culture with coronavirus spike peptide pools or control peptides (ViraFEST assay). These receptors lack a known antigen. Sequencing of cultured CD4+ T cell DNA used the Oncomine TCR Beta short-read assay. TCRdb re-called the PCR reads through MiXCR, storing one row per CDR3 protein. The sample has around 15,000 distinct CDR3 sequences, about 53% seen once; the top ten hold approximately 4%. This specimen was CD4+ T cells from blood, cultured in vitro, taken before SARS-CoV-2 vaccination. Receptor source: a human donor who had recovered from COVID-19.

The rearrangement uses TRBV6-2 or TRBV6-3 and TRBJ2-3, with D perhaps TRBD1 (5 bases). The CDR3 covers 15 residues. The germline V gene encodes CDR1 MNHEY and CDR2 SVGEGT. V lost 0 bases to trimming and J lost 5 bases, with 12 bases between them. The CDR3 loop is CASSYSGQVLDTQYF. The CDR3 coding sequence is TGTGCCAGCAGTTACTCGGGGCAGGTTTTAGATACGCAGTATTTT.

The sample holds a few counts of this clonotype. The CDR3 DNA reads TGTGCCATCAGCAACGACAGGGCCGGGGCCAACGTCCTGACTTTC. Residues: CAISNDRAGANVLTF. The rearrangement joins TRBV10-3 to TRBJ2-6, with TRBD1 matching 7 bases. The ends lost 6 bases at V and 4 bases at J; junction bases unmatched: 6. The CDR3 covers 15 residues. The germline V gene has CDR1 ENHRY and CDR2 SYGVKD.

This clonotype was counted between two and nine times. The J gene is TRBJ2-5, the V gene TRBV27, with a possible D match to TRBD1 (6 bases). CDR1 and CDR2 (germline): MNHEY, SMNVEV (reference sequence). This CDR3 is 15 amino acids long. V was clipped by 5 bases and J by 1 base, with 14 bases between them. CDR3 region: CASSPVTGLQETQYF. CDR3 nucleotide sequence: TGTGCCAGCAGTCCAGTGACAGGACTCCAAGAGACCCAGTACTTC.

In DNA form, the CDR3 reads TGTGCCAGTAGTATGCGGAGGGAGATTCGTTCACCCCTCCACTTT. Its translation: CASSMRREIRSPLHF. The chain employs TRBV19 and TRBJ1-6; D ambiguous. The germline V gene encodes CDR1 LNHDA and CDR2 SQIVND (reference sequence). This CDR3 region has 15 residues. V was cut by 3 bases and J by 9 bases, with 15 bases left in between.

This clonotype was detected a few times. V usage is TRBV28 and J usage is TRBJ1-1; no clear D. This CDR3 is 13 amino acids long. Germline assignment: CDR1 MDHEN and CDR2 SYDVKM. Trimming shortened V by 2 bases and J by 0 bases, and 4 bases separated the two germline ends. CDR3 nucleotide sequence: TGTGCCAGCAGTTTAGCAGTGAACACTGAAGCTTTCTTT. Encoded protein: CASSLAVNTEAFF. The full variable domain, rest sourced from reference TRBV28 and TRBJ1-1, is DVKVTQSSRYLVKRTGEKVFLECVQDMDHENMFWYRQDPGLGLRLIYFSYDVKMKEKGDIPEGYSVSREKKERFSLILESASTNQTSMYLCASSLAVNTEAFFGQGTRLTVV.

The rearrangement links TRBV15 to TRBJ1-5; D possibly corresponds to TRBD1 (5 bases). The V and J ends lost 5 bases and 2 bases respectively, with 10 bases between them. The CDR3 loop spans 14 amino acids. CDR1 LNHNV and CDR2 YYDKDF come from the germline V gene (reference sequence). The CDR3: CATSQGRGNQPQHF. For the CDR3, the DNA is TGTGCCACCAGCCAGGGCAGGGGCAATCAGCCCCAGCATTTT.

The chain couples TRBV2 to TRBJ2-7; D is perhaps TRBD2 (7 bases). The CDR3 has 18 amino acids. Trimming removed 7 bases at V and 2 bases at J, with 27 bases between. In germline, CDR1 is SNHLY, CDR2 FYNNEI. CDR3 protein: CASTEAGHTGTMTYEQYF. The CDR3 DNA follows: TGTGCCAGCACCGAGGCGGGACACACCGGGACTATGACCTACGAGCAGTACTTC.

This clonotype was seen more than once but under ten times. The rearrangement joins TRBV20-1 to TRBJ2-3, with TRBD2 as a possible D gene (6 bases). Germline CDR1 reads DFQATT; CDR2 reads SNEGSKA (reference sequence). The CDR3 contains 14 residues. Deletions cut 5 bases from V and 2 bases from J, with 14 bases between. The CDR3 spells CSAPLRGVTDTQYF. CDR3 sequence (DNA): TGCAGTGCTCCTCTACGCGGGGTCACAGATACGCAGTATTTT.

The CDR3 loop reads CASSAITPNSAGYTF. The CDR3 DNA follows: TGTGCCAGCAGCGCCATAACCCCGAATTCCGCTGGCTACACCTTC. The chain links TRBV5-4 to TRBJ1-2; D is uncertain. This CDR3 contains 15 residues. The V end was cut by 4 bases, the J end by 7 bases, with 20 bases between. Germline assignment: CDR1 SGHNT and CDR2 YYREEE (reference sequence).

V is TRBV27 and J is TRBJ2-3, with D perhaps matching TRBD2 (5 bases). The CDR3 is 17 amino acids. Germline CDR1 and CDR2: MNHEY and SMNVEV (reference sequence). Between the trimmed V and J ends, which lost 5 bases and 0 bases, there was a span of 18 bases. CDR3 nucleotides: TGTGCCAGCAGTCCCCTGGGTAAGGGAGATAGCACAGATACGCAGTATTTT. It encodes CASSPLGKGDSTDTQYF.

V is TRBV11-3 and J is TRBJ1-3; D might be TRBD1 (5 bases). Germline values: CDR1 SGHNT, CDR2 YENEEA. The ends were cut back, 3 bases at V and 0 bases at J, with 9 bases in the middle. This CDR3 has 15 residues. The CDR3 reads CASSFTTVSGNTIYF. The CDR3 coding sequence is TGTGCCAGCAGCTTTACGACAGTCTCTGGAAACACCATATATTTT.